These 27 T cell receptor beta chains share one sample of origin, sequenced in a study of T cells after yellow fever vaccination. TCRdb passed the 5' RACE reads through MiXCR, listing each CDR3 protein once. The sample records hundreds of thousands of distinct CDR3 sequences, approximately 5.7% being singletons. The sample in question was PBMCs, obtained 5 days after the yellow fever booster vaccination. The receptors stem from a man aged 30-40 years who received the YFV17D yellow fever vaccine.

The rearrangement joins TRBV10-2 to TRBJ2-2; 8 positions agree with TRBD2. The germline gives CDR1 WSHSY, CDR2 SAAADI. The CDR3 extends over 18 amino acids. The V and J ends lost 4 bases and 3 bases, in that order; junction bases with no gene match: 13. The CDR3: CASSGPLAGLRYTGELFF. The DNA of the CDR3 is TGCGCCAGCAGTGGCCCCTTAGCGGGGCTTAGATACACCGGGGAGCTGTTTTTT.

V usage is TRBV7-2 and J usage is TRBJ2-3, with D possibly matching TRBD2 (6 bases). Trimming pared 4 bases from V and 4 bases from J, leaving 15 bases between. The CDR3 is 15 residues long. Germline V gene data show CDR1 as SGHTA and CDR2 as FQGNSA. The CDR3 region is CASSSPAGVADTQYF. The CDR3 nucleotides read TGTGCCAGCAGCTCCCCAGCGGGTGTTGCAGATACGCAGTATTTT.

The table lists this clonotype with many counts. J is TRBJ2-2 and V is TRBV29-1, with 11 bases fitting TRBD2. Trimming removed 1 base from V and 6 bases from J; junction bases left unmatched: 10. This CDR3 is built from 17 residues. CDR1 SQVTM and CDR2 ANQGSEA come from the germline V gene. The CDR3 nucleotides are TGCAGCGTTGAAGGGCTAGCGGGAGGTCTGATGTCCGGGGAGCTGTTTTTT. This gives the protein CSVEGLAGGLMSGELFF.

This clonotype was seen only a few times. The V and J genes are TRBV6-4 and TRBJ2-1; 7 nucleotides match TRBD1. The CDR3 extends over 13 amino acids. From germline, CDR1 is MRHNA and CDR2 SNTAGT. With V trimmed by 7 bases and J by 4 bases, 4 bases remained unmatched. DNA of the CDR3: TGTGCCAGCACCGGACAGGCGTACAATGAGCAGTTCTTC. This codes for CASTGQAYNEQFF.

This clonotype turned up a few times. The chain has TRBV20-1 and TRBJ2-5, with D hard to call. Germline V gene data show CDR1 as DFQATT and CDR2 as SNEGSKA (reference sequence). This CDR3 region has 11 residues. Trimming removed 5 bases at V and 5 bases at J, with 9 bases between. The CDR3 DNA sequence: TGCAGTGCTTTGGGTAGGGAGACCCAGTACTTC. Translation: CSALGRETQYF.

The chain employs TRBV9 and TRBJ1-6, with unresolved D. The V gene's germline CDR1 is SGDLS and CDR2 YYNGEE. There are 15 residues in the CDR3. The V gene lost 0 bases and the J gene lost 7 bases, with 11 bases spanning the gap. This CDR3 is CASSVGLSGNSPLHF. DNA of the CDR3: TGTGCCAGCAGCGTAGGGTTGTCCGGCAATTCACCCCTCCACTTT.

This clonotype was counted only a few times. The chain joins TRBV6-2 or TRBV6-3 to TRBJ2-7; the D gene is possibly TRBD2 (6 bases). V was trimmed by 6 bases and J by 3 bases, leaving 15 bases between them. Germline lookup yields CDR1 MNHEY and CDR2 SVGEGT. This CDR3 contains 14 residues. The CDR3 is CASSTGGVNYEQYF. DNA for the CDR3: TGTGCCAGCAGCACCGGGGGAGTGAACTACGAGCAGTACTTC.

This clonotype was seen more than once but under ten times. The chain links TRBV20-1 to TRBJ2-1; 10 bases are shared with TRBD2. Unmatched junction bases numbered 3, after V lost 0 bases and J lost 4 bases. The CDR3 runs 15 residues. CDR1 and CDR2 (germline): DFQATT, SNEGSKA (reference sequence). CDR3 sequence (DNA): TGCAGTGCTAGAGAGGCTAGCGGGAGTTACAATGAGCAGTTCTTC. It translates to CSAREASGSYNEQFF.

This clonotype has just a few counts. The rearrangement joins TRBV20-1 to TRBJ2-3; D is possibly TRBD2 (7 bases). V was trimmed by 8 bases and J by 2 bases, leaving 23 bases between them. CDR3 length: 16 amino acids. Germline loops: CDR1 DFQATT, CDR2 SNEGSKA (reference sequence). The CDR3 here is CSTNRLRGASTDTQYF. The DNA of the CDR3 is TGCAGTACCAATAGGTTACGGGGGGCGTCCACAGATACGCAGTATTTT.

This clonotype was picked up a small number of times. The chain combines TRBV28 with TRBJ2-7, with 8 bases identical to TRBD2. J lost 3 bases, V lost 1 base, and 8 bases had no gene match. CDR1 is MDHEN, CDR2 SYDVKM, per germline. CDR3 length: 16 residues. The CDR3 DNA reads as TGTGCCAGCAGTTTATATGGGACTAGGGCCCTCTACGAGCAGTACTTC. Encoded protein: CASSLYGTRALYEQYF.

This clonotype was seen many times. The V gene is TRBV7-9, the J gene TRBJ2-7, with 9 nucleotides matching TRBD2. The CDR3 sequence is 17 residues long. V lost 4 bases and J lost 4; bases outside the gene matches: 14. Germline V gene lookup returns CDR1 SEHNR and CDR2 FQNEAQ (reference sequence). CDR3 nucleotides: TGTGCCAGCAGCTCCACCCGGATTAGCGGGAGCTCGTACGAGCAGTACTTC. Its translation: CASSSTRISGSSYEQYF.

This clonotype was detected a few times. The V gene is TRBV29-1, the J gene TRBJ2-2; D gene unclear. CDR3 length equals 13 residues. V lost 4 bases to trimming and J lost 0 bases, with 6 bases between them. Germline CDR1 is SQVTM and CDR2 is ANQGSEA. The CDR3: CSVAQSNTGELFF. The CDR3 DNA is TGCAGCGTTGCACAATCGAACACCGGGGAGCTGTTTTTT.

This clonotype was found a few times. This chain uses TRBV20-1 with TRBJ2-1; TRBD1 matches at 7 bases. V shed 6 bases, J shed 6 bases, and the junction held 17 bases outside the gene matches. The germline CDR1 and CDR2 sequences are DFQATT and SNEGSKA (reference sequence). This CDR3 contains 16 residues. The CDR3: CSALSSTRDSVNEQFF. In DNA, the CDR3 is TGCAGTGCCCTCTCCTCCACCCGGGACAGCGTCAATGAGCAGTTCTTC.

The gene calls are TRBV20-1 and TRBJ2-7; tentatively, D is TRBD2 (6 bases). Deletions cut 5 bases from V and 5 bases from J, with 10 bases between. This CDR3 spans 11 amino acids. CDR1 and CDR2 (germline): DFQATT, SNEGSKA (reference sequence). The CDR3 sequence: CSAGTYNEQYF. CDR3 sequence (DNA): TGCAGTGCTGGGACTTACAACGAGCAGTACTTC.

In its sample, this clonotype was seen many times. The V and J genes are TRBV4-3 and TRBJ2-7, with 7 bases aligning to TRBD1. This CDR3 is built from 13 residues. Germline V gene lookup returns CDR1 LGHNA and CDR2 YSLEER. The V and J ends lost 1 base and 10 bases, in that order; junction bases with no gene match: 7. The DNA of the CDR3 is TGCGCCAGCAGCCAAGGAAATACAGGGGACCAGTACTTC. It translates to CASSQGNTGDQYF.

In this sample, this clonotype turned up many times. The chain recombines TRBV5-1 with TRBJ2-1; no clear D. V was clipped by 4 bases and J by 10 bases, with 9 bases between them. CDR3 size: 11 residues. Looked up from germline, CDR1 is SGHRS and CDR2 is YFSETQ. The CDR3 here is CASSEFGEQFF. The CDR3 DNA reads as TGCGCCAGCAGCGAATTTGGGGAGCAGTTCTTC.

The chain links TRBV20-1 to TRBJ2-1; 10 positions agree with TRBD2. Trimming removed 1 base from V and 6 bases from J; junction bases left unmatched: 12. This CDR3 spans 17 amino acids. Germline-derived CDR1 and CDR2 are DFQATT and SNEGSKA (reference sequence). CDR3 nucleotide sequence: TGCAGTGCTAGAGGGTGGAGGTCTAGCGGGAGTAGCAATGAGCAGTTCTTC. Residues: CSARGWRSSGSSNEQFF.

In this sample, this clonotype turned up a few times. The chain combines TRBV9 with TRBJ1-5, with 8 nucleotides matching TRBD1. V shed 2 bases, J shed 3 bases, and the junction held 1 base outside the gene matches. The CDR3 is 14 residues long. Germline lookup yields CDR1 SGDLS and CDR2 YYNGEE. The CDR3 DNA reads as TGTGCCAGCAGCGTGGGACAGGACAATCAGCCCCAGCATTTT. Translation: CASSVGQDNQPQHF.

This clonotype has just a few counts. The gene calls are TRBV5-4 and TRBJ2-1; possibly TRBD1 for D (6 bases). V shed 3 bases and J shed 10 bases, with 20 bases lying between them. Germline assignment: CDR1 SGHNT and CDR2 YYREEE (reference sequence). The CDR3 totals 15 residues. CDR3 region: CASSSPTAGESEQFF. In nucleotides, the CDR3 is TGTGCCAGCAGCTCCCCTACCGCAGGGGAAAGCGAGCAGTTCTTC. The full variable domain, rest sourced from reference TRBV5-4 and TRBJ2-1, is ETGVTQSPTHLIKTRGQQVTLRCSSQSGHNTVSWYQQALGQGPQFIFQYYREEENGRGNFPPRFSGLQFPNYSSELNVNALELDDSALYLCASSSPTAGESEQFFGPGTRLTVL.

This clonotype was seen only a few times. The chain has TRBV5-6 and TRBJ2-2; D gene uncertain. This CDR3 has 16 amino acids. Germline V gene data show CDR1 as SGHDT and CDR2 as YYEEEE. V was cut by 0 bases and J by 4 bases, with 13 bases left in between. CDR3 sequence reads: CASSLGPSSGTGELFF. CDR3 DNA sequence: TGTGCCAGCAGCTTGGGGCCAAGTAGTGGCACCGGGGAGCTGTTTTTT.

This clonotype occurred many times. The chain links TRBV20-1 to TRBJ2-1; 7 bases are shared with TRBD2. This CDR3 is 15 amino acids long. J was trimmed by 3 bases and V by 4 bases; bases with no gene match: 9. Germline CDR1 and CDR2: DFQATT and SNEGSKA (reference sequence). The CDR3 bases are TGCAGTGCTACATATATAAGCGGGATCTACAATGAGCAGTTCTTC. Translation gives CSATYISGIYNEQFF.

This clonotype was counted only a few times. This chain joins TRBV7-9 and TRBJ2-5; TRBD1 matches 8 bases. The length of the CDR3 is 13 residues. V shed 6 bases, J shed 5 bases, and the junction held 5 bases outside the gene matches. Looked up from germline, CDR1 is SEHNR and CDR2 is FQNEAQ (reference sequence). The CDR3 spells CASSQGALETQYF. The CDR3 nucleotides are TGTGCCAGCAGTCAGGGGGCCCTGGAGACCCAGTACTTC.

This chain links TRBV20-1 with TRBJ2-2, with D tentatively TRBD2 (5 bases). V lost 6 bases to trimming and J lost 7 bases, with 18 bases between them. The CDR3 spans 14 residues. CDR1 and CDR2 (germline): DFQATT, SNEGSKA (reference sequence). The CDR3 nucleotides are TGCAGTGCCCCCCGGGGAGTTTCGGGCGGGGAGCTGTTTTTT. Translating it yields CSAPRGVSGGELFF.

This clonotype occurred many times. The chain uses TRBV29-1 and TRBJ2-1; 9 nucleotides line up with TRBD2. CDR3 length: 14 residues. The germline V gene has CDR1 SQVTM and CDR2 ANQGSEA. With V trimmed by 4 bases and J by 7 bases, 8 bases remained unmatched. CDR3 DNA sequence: TGCAGCGTTGGAATTAGCGGGAGTGAGAATGAGCAGTTCTTC. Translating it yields CSVGISGSENEQFF.

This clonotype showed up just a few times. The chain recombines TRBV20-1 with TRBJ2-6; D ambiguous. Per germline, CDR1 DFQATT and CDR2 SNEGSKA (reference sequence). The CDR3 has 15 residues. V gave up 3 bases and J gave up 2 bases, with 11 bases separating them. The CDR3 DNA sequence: TGCAGTGCTAGTTTATCAGGCACTGGGGCCAACGTCCTGACTTTC. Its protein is CSASLSGTGANVLTF.

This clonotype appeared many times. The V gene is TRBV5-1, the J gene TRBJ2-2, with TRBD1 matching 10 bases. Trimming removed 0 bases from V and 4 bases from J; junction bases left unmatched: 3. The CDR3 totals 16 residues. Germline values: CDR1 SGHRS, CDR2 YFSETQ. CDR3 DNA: TGCGCCAGCAGCTTGGCCGGGACAGGGGCCACCGGGGAGCTGTTTTTT. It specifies CASSLAGTGATGELFF. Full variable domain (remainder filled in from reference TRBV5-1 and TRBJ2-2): KAGVTQTPRYLIKTRGQQVTLSCSPISGHRSVSWYQQTPGQGLQFLFEYFSETQRNKGNFPGRFSGRQFSNSRSEMNVSTLELGDSALYLCASSLAGTGATGELFFGEGSRLTVL.

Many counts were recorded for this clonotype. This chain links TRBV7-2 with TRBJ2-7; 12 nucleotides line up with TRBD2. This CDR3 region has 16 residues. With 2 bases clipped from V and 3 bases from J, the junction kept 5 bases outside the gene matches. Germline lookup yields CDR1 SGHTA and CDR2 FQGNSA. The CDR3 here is CASSLRRTSGIYEQYF. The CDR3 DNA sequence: TGTGCCAGCAGCTTAAGGAGGACTAGCGGGATCTACGAGCAGTACTTC.